Shown below are 22 T cell receptor beta chains from a single sample sequenced in a study of response to subunit inactivated influenza vaccine. From the RT-PCR reads, TCRdb called clonotypes with MiXCR, one entry per CDR3 protein. The table records roughly 780,000 distinct CDR3 sequences, roughly 18% of them present only once. Specimen: PBMCs from blood, collected roughly 5 days after vaccination. Every receptor here comes from a middle-aged man who received an inactivated influenza vaccine.

This rearrangement joins TRBV10-3 to TRBJ2-3; D could derive from TRBD1 or TRBD2 (5 bases each). The V end was cut by 5 bases, the J end by 10 bases, with 16 bases between. From germline, CDR1 is ENHRY and CDR2 SYGVKD. This CDR3 spans 13 amino acids. The CDR3 sequence: CAISLGPSPPQYF. CDR3 sequence (DNA): TGTGCCATCAGTTTGGGACCTTCCCCCCCGCAGTATTTT.

The CDR3 protein is CASSLIGTDYGYTF. DNA of the CDR3: TGTGCCAGCAGCTTGATCGGGACGGACTATGGCTACACCTTC. This chain connects TRBV7-2 to TRBJ1-2; TRBD1 is a possible D gene (5 bases). The V gene's germline CDR1 is SGHTA and CDR2 FQGNSA. This CDR3 contains 14 residues. V shed 3 bases and J shed 3 bases, with 11 bases lying between them.

Many counts were recorded for this clonotype. CDR3 protein: CASNRDRGLPQHF. For the CDR3, the DNA is TGTGCCAGCAATCGGGACAGGGGTCTGCCCCAGCATTTT. This chain uses TRBV2 with TRBJ1-5, with 10 bases fitting TRBD1. The V gene end was trimmed by 7 bases and the J gene end by 9 bases; junction bases not matched to a gene: 6. The CDR3 has 13 residues. Germline loops: CDR1 SNHLY, CDR2 FYNNEI.

This clonotype has at least ten counts. This chain uses TRBV10-3 with TRBJ2-1; 12 nucleotides align to TRBD2. This CDR3 spans 18 amino acids. CDR1 and CDR2 from the germline V gene are ENHRY and SYGVKD. The trim removed 4 bases at V and 0 bases at J, leaving 7 bases unmatched. The CDR3 reads CAISGLSSGGGSYNEQFF. The CDR3 DNA follows: TGTGCCATCAGTGGTTTGTCTAGCGGGGGGGGCTCCTACAATGAGCAGTTCTTC.

This chain joins TRBV5-1 and TRBJ2-3, with 9 bases that match TRBD2. Germline-derived CDR1 and CDR2 are SGHRS and YFSETQ. This CDR3 has 13 residues. J was trimmed by 4 bases and V by 7 bases; bases with no gene match: 4. CDR3 DNA sequence: TGCGCCAGCGGGGCGGGGGGGCCAGATACGCAGTATTTT. Its protein is CASGAGGPDTQYF.

This clonotype was observed a few times. The rearrangement uses TRBV28 and TRBJ2-7; D ambiguous. The CDR3 has 12 residues. V shed 5 bases and J shed 6 bases, with 11 bases lying between them. Per the germline V gene, CDR1 is MDHEN and CDR2 is SYDVKM. The CDR3 spells CASSVQDREQYF. The DNA for the CDR3 is TGTGCCAGCAGTGTCCAGGACCGCGAGCAGTACTTC.

This clonotype has only a few counts. The chain combines TRBV6-2 or TRBV6-3 with TRBJ2-1; 9 bases fit TRBD1. The V and J ends lost 6 bases and 6 bases, in that order; junction bases with no gene match: 18. The CDR3 is 18 amino acids. Per the germline V gene, CDR1 is MNHEY and CDR2 is SVGEGT. CDR3 nucleotide sequence: TGTGCCAGCAGCTACCGAAACCCCCGGGACAGGGCCGTCAATGAGCAGTTCTTC. Translation: CASSYRNPRDRAVNEQFF.

This clonotype was observed many times. V is TRBV11-2 and J is TRBJ2-3; 9 bases match TRBD2. The V segment lost 7 bases and the J segment 5 bases; nucleotides outside the gene matches: 10. The CDR3 runs 15 residues. Germline assignment: CDR1 SGHAT and CDR2 FQNNGV. In DNA form, the CDR3 reads TGTGCCAGCATCGGGGTAGCGGGAGCTGTAGATACGCAGTATTTT. Encoded protein: CASIGVAGAVDTQYF. Supplemented by reference TRBV11-2 and TRBJ2-3, the full variable domain reads EAGVAQSPRYKIIEKRQSVAFWCNPISGHATLYWYQQILGQGPKLLIQFQNNGVVDDSQLPKDRFSAERLKGVDSTLKIQPAKLEDSAVYLCASIGVAGAVDTQYFGPGTRLTVL.

This chain joins TRBV7-2 and TRBJ1-6; no clear D gene. Deletions cut 5 bases from V and 10 bases from J, with 18 bases between. The CDR3 is made up of 15 amino acids. The V gene's germline CDR1 is SGHTA and CDR2 FQGNSA. Written as DNA, the CDR3 is TGTGCCAGCAGCAAAGATTCGGCGGGCGGGTCACCCCTCCACTTT. It codes for CASSKDSAGGSPLHF.

This clonotype has more than one count but fewer than ten. V is TRBV4-1 and J is TRBJ2-1, with a weak D call TRBD1 (6 bases). V lost 1 base, J lost 8 bases, and 15 bases lay in between. This CDR3 is built from 15 residues. The germline V gene has CDR1 MGHRA and CDR2 YSYEKL. The DNA of the CDR3 is TGCGCCAGCAGCCAAGGGGGGCGGCTAGATTATGAGCAGTTCTTC. The encoded protein is CASSQGGRLDYEQFF.

V is TRBV21-1 and J is TRBJ1-5; TRBD1 is the table's D call, not checked against the DNA. TRBV21-1 is given as a pseudogene. The CDR3 spans 13 residues. The CDR3 coding sequence is TGTGCCAACCCGGATGCCGTGTTTAAGCCCCAGCATTTT. It specifies CANPDAVFKPQHF.

The gene calls are TRBV25-1 and TRBJ1-2; D is ambiguous. This CDR3 has 13 residues. The germline V and J ends were trimmed by 2 bases and 7 bases, with 11 bases remaining between them. Germline values: CDR1 MGHDK, CDR2 SYGVNS. The CDR3 DNA reads TGTGCCAGCAGTGAAGTAGGTGGTCCTGGCTACACCTTC. It codes for CASSEVGGPGYTF.

This clonotype was seen repeatedly, ten times or more. The gene calls are TRBV5-5 and TRBJ1-1; D is possibly TRBD1 (5 bases). CDR3 length: 14 amino acids. Trimming pared 4 bases from V and 5 bases from J, leaving 15 bases between. In germline, CDR1 is SGHKS, CDR2 YYEKEE (reference sequence). The CDR3 DNA reads TGTGCCAGCAGCGGAGCCTCAGGGAATACTGAAGCTTTCTTT. Translated, it gives CASSGASGNTEAFF.

The chain links TRBV13 to TRBJ2-7; TRBD2 matches at 9 bases. CDR1 and CDR2 from the germline V gene are PRHDT and FYEKMQ (reference sequence). V shed 5 bases, J shed 5 bases, and the junction held 13 bases outside the gene matches. The CDR3 runs 16 residues. Here the CDR3 reads CASSGRASGILDEQYF. DNA for the CDR3: TGTGCCAGCAGCGGAAGGGCTAGCGGGATTCTCGACGAGCAGTACTTC.

The J gene is TRBJ2-5, the V gene TRBV4-2; TRBD1 agrees at 7 bases. Unmatched junction bases numbered 17, after V lost 0 bases and J lost 7 bases. The CDR3 extends over 18 amino acids. Looked up from germline, CDR1 is LGHNA and CDR2 is YNFKEQ. The CDR3 loop reads CASSQDAVRDSFQVTQYF. CDR3 DNA sequence: TGTGCCAGCAGCCAAGATGCGGTCCGGGACAGCTTTCAGGTGACCCAGTACTTC.

The chain uses TRBV20-1 and TRBJ2-7, with 8 bases that match TRBD2. The CDR3 is 15 amino acids. With 6 bases clipped from V and 5 bases from J, the junction kept 15 bases outside the gene matches. From germline, CDR1 is DFQATT and CDR2 SNEGSKA (reference sequence). This chain's CDR3 is CSAAPPGGEKDEQYF. CDR3 coding DNA: TGCAGTGCCGCCCCCCCGGGGGGGGAAAAGGACGAGCAGTACTTC.

This clonotype has a handful of counts. The chain joins TRBV6-2 or TRBV6-3 to TRBJ2-1; possible D gene TRBD2, 5 bases. This CDR3 region has 12 residues. The germline gives CDR1 MNHEY, CDR2 SVGEGT. The V end was cut by 8 bases, the J end by 5 bases, with 10 bases between. CDR3 loop: CASFGEDNEQFF. The CDR3 bases are TGTGCCAGCTTCGGGGAAGACAATGAGCAGTTCTTC.

This clonotype was counted a few times. J is TRBJ2-7 and V is TRBV3-1, with D hard to call. Germline values: CDR1 LGHDT, CDR2 YNNKEL (reference sequence). V was pared by 1 base and J by 7 bases, with 14 bases between. CDR3 length: 14 amino acids. DNA of the CDR3: TGTGCCAGCAGCCAAGTCTCCTGGGCCGGGGAGCAGTACTTC. Translating it yields CASSQVSWAGEQYF.

The chain uses TRBV27 and TRBJ1-5, with D unclear. From germline, CDR1 is MNHEY and CDR2 SMNVEV (reference sequence). The V end was cut by 0 bases, the J end by 0 bases, with 6 bases between. There are 15 residues in the CDR3. The CDR3 loop reads CASSLSGLSNQPQHF. CDR3 coding DNA: TGTGCCAGCAGTTTATCCGGACTTAGCAATCAGCCCCAGCATTTT.

This clonotype appeared a few times. The chain has TRBV10-2 and TRBJ2-5, with 13 bases aligning to TRBD2. CDR3 length equals 18 residues. In germline, CDR1 is WSHSY, CDR2 SAAADI. Germline trimming cut 6 bases from V and 2 bases from J; bases unmatched to any gene: 12. The CDR3 is CASSQSGLAGPGQETQYF. Written as DNA, the CDR3 is TGCGCCAGCAGCCAATCGGGACTAGCGGGACCGGGACAAGAGACCCAGTACTTC.

This clonotype showed up many times. The V call is TRBV20-1, the J call TRBJ2-7; TRBD1 matches at 7 bases. The CDR3 sequence is 14 residues long. Germline V gene data show CDR1 as DFQATT and CDR2 as SNEGSKA (reference sequence). V shed 2 bases and J 3 bases; nucleotides not matched to a gene: 7. CDR3 in DNA: TGCAGTGCTAGAAGGACAGGTGAAAGCTACGAGCAGTACTTC. Translating gives CSARRTGESYEQYF.

The sample holds a few counts of this clonotype. This chain connects TRBV25-1 to TRBJ2-7; D remains unclear. Trimming left V 2 bases short and J 4 bases short, with 9 bases between. Germline V gene lookup returns CDR1 MGHDK and CDR2 SYGVNS. The CDR3 extends over 13 amino acids. This CDR3 reads CASSELGSYEQYF. The CDR3 DNA reads as TGTGCCAGCAGTGAACTCGGTAGTTACGAGCAGTACTTC.